This is a list of T cell receptor beta chains from one sample in a study of blood T cell repertoires in COVID-19. The assay was immunoSEQ multiplex PCR, and TCRdb's table has in-frame clones only and misses some. The sample holds 310,000 or so clones, around 87% seen once. The sequenced material came from peripheral blood. The receptors come from a man in his fifties with active or convalescent COVID-19. CDR3s include the opening cysteine and the closing phenylalanine or tryptophan. D genes are given only for firm matches. For some rows the clone size is stated as once, few or many, or as a class when expanded; others skip it.

V gene,J gene,clone size,D gene,CDR3 protein,CDR3 DNA
TRBV4-2,TRBJ1-5,NA,TRBD1,CASSHAQGAYDQPQHF,TGTGCCAGCAGCCACGCCCAGGGGGCGTATGATCAGCCCCAGCATTTT
TRBV6-2/TRBV6-3,TRBJ1-1,NA,TRBD1,CASSYLRTGGAENTEAFF,TGTGCCAGCAGTTATTTACGGACAGGGGGCGCGGAGAACACTGAAGCTTTCTTT
TRBV2,TRBJ1-2,NA,NA,CASSDWGTTYGYTF,TGTGCCAGCAGTGACTGGGGGACTACCTATGGCTACACCTTC
TRBV28,TRBJ2-7,NA,TRBD1,CASSWDREIYEQYF,TGTGCCAGCAGCTGGGACAGGGAGATCTACGAGCAGTACTTC
TRBV11-2,TRBJ1-5,NA,NA,CASSLTENQPQHF,TGTGCCAGCAGCTTGACGGAGAATCAGCCCCAGCATTTT
TRBV6-1,TRBJ1-6,NA,NA,CASSEQGSSNSPLHF,TGTGCCAGCAGTGAACAGGGTTCGAGCAATTCACCCCTCCACTTT
TRBV2,TRBJ2-1,NA,NA,CASRLGGPYNEQFF,TGTGCCAGCAGGCTCGGGGGGCCCTACAATGAGCAGTTCTTC
TRBV7-2,TRBJ2-7,NA,NA,CASSLSQGHYEQYF,TGTGCCAGCAGCTTATCTCAGGGGCACTACGAGCAGTACTTC
TRBV7-3,TRBJ2-7,NA,TRBD2,CASSQLGLAYEQYF,TGTGCCAGCAGCCAACTCGGACTAGCCTACGAGCAGTACTTC
TRBV5-8,TRBJ1-3,NA,NA,CASSFTGNTIYF,TGTGCCAGCAGTTTCACTGGAAACACCATATATTTT
TRBV5-4,TRBJ1-1,NA,NA,CASSLGGRATEAFF,TGTGCCAGCAGCTTGGGGGGCAGAGCCACTGAAGCTTTCTTT
TRBV4-1,TRBJ1-2,NA,NA,CASSQDTSWAVGNYGYTF,TGCGCCAGCAGCCAAGACACAAGTTGGGCAGTCGGTAACTATGGCTACACCTTC
TRBV30,TRBJ2-5,once,TRBD2,CAWTFWGGGEETQYF,TGTGCCTGGACCTTTTGGGGGGGTGGAGAGGAGACCCAGTACTTC
TRBV18,TRBJ1-1,NA,NA,CASSLEVQRTEAFF,TGTGCCAGCTCATTGGAGGTTCAAAGGACTGAAGCTTTCTTT
TRBV24-1,TRBJ1-2,NA,NA,CATSDLGVDYGYTF,TGTGCCACCAGTGATTTAGGGGTTGACTATGGCTACACCTTC
TRBV18,TRBJ1-3,NA,NA,CASSPPSGAGNTIYF,TGTGCCAGCTCACCACCCTCAGGGGCTGGAAACACCATATATTTT
TRBV4-1,TRBJ2-1,NA,TRBD2,CASSQRAGSVDEQFF,TGCGCCAGCAGCCAACGAGCGGGGTCGGTGGATGAGCAGTTCTTC
TRBV5-1,TRBJ2-3,NA,NA,CASSLVGSGGDTQYF,TGCGCCAGCAGCTTGGTTGGTAGCGGCGGAGATACGCAGTATTTT
TRBV5-1,TRBJ1-5,NA,NA,CASSLIPGQPQHF,TGCGCCAGCAGCTTGATCCCCGGTCAGCCCCAGCATTTT
TRBV3-1/TRBV3-2,TRBJ2-2,NA,TRBD2,CASRLGPRCGGTPTNTGELFF,TGTGCCAGCAGACTCGGCCCTCGGTGCGGGGGGACGCCAACGAACACCGGGGAGCTGTTTTTT